The present entry profiles one T cell receptor beta chain with its context. Its antigen is undetermined. Method: immunoSEQ multiplex PCR; TCRdb's copy keeps in-frame clones and lacks some. The profile shows about 90,000 clones, around 90% of them singletons. This specimen belongs to a study of graft-versus-host responses after intestinal transplantation. At the level of the study: Each of the recipients got a multivisceral, liver-intestinal, or isolated intestinal transplant. The whole recipient group had anti-thymocyte globulin induction followed by tacrolimus and steroids for two to four years. Findings of the study overall: Subjects displaying graft-donor T cell macrochimerism possessed elevated graft-versus-host to host-versus-graft clonal ratios inside allografts. After transplant, early declines in HvG clones were associated with peak levels of circulating GvH clones.

With 1 base removed from V and 4 bases from J, the gap between germline ends came to 11 bases. The CDR3 is 16 residues long. Germline CDR1 LNHNV, CDR2 YYDKDF (reference sequence). The TCR was taken from a human donor who received an intestinal transplant. The sequences come from unstimulated CD4+ T cells sorted from spleen or lymph node cells, collected before intestinal transplant. This chain links TRBV15 with TRBJ2-6, with no clear D. The CDR3 protein is CATSRGLGSGANVLTF. CDR3 coding DNA: TGTGCCACCAGCAGAGGGTTGGGGTCCGGGGCCAACGTCCTGACTTTC.